One sample yielded the 5 T cell receptor beta chains listed below, sequenced in a study of T-cell reconstitution after alpha-beta-depleted transplantation in children. Construction of the TCRbeta library involved unique molecular identifiers. TCRdb re-called the PCR reads through MiXCR, storing one row per CDR3 protein. The table shows about 290,000 distinct CDR3 sequences, with 9.5% to 13% occurring only once. The sequences come from PBMCs, collected before TCRalphabeta/CD19-depleted stem cell transplant. The receptor source for this set is a boy younger than two with acute myeloid leukemia, due to receive a stem cell transplant.

This clonotype was counted at least ten times. The gene calls are TRBV28 and TRBJ2-7; 9 bases map to TRBD1. The CDR3 spans 16 residues. Germline V gene sequence: CDR1 MDHEN, CDR2 SYDVKM. J gave up 5 bases and V 6 bases, and 14 bases lay outside the gene matches. The CDR3 region has the DNA TGTGCCAGCAGCCCCGCGTGGGGGACAGGGAAAAACGAGCAGTACTTC. Amino acid sequence: CASSPAWGTGKNEQYF. The variable domain in full, with the rest retrieved from reference TRBV28 and TRBJ2-7, is DVKVTQSSRYLVKRTGEKVFLECVQDMDHENMFWYRQDPGLGLRLIYFSYDVKMKEKGDIPEGYSVSREKKERFSLILESASTNQTSMYLCASSPAWGTGKNEQYFGPGTRLTVT.

This clonotype was observed at least ten times. This chain connects TRBV28 to TRBJ2-1; the D gene is possibly TRBD2 (5 bases). The CDR3 covers 18 residues. Germline CDR1 reads MDHEN; CDR2 reads SYDVKM. V lost 5 bases to trimming and J lost 4 bases, with 24 bases between them. CDR3 loop: CASSPQEGREALYNEQFF. CDR3 in DNA: TGTGCCAGCAGTCCCCAGGAAGGGAGAGAAGCACTATACAATGAGCAGTTCTTC.

With respect to this clonotype: A single base separates this from a much larger clone, so it may be a read error. The chain has TRBV7-3 and TRBJ2-2, with 11 nucleotides matching TRBD1. Germline-derived CDR1 and CDR2 are SGHTA and FQGTGA. There are 17 residues in the CDR3. With V trimmed by 3 bases and J by 9 bases, 12 bases remained unmatched. This CDR3 reads CASSLDRGLVGTWELFF. The CDR3 DNA follows: TGTGCCAGCAGCTTGGACAGGGGGCTTGTTGGGACCTGGGAGCTGTTTTTT. Using reference TRBV7-3 and TRBJ2-2 for the parts outside the CDR3, the full variable domain is GAGVSQTPSNKVTEKGKYVELRCDPISGHTALYWYRQSLGQGPEFLIYFQGTGAADDSGLPNDRFFAVRPEGSVSTLKIQRTERGDSAVYLCASSLDRGLVGTWELFFGEGSRLTVL.

The sample holds many counts of this clonotype. This rearrangement joins TRBV28 to TRBJ2-1; possibly TRBD2 for D (5 bases). The length of the CDR3 is 15 residues. The ends were cut back, 2 bases at V and 5 bases at J, with 13 bases in the middle. Germline V gene lookup returns CDR1 MDHEN and CDR2 SYDVKM. The CDR3 region is CASSLTLAANNEQFF. Here the CDR3 DNA reads TGTGCCAGCAGTTTAACCCTAGCCGCTAACAATGAGCAGTTCTTC.

This clonotype was counted ten times or more. The rearrangement links TRBV12-3 or TRBV12-4 to TRBJ2-3, with unresolved D. V was cut by 6 bases and J by 4 bases, with 5 bases left in between. The length of the CDR3 is 11 residues. The CDR3 protein is CASRVPDTQYF. Here the CDR3 DNA reads TGTGCCAGCAGGGTCCCAGATACGCAGTATTTT.